A selection of T cell receptor beta chains follows, all from one sample in a study of beta chain features in type 1 diabetes. Only in-frame clones appear in the TCRdb table, and some are missing; sequencing was by immunoSEQ multiplex PCR. The table has fewer than 650,000 clones, 15% to 17% seen once; the top ten hold more than 0.08%. Material for sequencing was naive CD4+ T cells from blood. These receptors all stem from a man between 18 and 29 years old in good health. Each CDR3 is given with its conserved first and last residue. D genes are given only for firm matches. The size field is filled for only some rows; it gives once, few, many or a size class.

v_gene,abundance,d_gene,j_gene,CDR3nt,CDR3aa
TRBV6-6,NA,TRBD2,TRBJ2-5,TGTGCCAGCAGTCGGGGGACTAGCGGGGGGCAAGAGACCCAGTACTTC,CASSRGTSGGQETQYF
TRBV19,NA,NA,TRBJ1-1,TGTGCCAGTAGTATTCACGACGTCGAAGCTTTCTTT,CASSIHDVEAFF
TRBV4-2,few,TRBD2,TRBJ2-1,TGTGCCAGCAGCCAAGCCCCCCGTCTAGCGGGAGGCCTGATCTACAATGAGCAGTTCTTC,CASSQAPRLAGGLIYNEQFF
TRBV7-2,few,TRBD2,TRBJ2-5,TGTGCCAGCAGCGCCCTCGGGGGGCAAGAGACCCAGTACTTC,CASSALGGQETQYF
TRBV13,NA,TRBD1,TRBJ2-7,TGTGCCAGCAGCTTAACCCGGACAGGGGGCTGGCGCGAGCAGTACTTC,CASSLTRTGGWREQYF
TRBV20-1,NA,NA,TRBJ1-2,TGCAGTGCGGGAACAGATGGCTACACCTTC,CSAGTDGYTF
TRBV19,NA,NA,TRBJ2-1,TGTGCCAGTAGGCCTCGCTCCTACAATGAGCAGTTCTTC,CASRPRSYNEQFF
TRBV28,NA,NA,TRBJ2-1,TGTGCCAGCAGTTTCTTACAGGGCGATGAGCAGTTCTTC,CASSFLQGDEQFF
TRBV4-2,NA,NA,TRBJ1-5,TGTGCCAGCAGCCAAGGGCGAGGTTATCAGCCCCAGCATTTT,CASSQGRGYQPQHF
TRBV27,NA,NA,TRBJ1-3,TGTGCCAGCAGCGCTCGGGTGGCCTCTGGAAACACCATATATTTT,CASSARVASGNTIYF
TRBV9,few,NA,TRBJ1-1,TGTGCCAGCAGCGCCACACAGGGCGGGAACACTGAAGCTTTCTTT,CASSATQGGNTEAFF
TRBV10-3,few,NA,TRBJ2-2,TGTGCCGTTTGGTCAGGATCCGGGGAGCTGTTTTTT,CAVWSGSGELFF
TRBV5-4,few,NA,TRBJ1-4,TGTGCCAGCAGCTTCGGGGGGAGGGTGGAAAAACTGTTTTTT,CASSFGGRVEKLFF
TRBV5-1,few,NA,TRBJ2-5,TGCGCCAGCAGCTTGGGGGGCCAGGGTCAAGAGACCCAGTACTTC,CASSLGGQGQETQYF